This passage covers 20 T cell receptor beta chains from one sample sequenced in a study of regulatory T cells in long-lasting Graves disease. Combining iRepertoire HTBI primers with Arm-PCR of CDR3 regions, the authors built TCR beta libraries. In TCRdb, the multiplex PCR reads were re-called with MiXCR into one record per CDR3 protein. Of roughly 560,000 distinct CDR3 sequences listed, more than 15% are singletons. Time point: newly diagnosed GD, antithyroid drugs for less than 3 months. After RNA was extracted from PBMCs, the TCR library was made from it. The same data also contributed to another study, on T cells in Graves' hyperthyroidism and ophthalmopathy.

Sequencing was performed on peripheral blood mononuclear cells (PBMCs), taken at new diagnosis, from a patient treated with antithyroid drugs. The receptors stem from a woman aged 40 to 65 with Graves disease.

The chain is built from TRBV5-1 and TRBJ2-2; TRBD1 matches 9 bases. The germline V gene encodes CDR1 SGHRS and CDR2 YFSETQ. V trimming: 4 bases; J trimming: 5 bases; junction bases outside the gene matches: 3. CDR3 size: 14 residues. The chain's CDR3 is CASSPQGATGELFF. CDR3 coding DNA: TGCGCCAGCAGCCCACAGGGGGCAACCGGGGAGCTGTTTTTT.

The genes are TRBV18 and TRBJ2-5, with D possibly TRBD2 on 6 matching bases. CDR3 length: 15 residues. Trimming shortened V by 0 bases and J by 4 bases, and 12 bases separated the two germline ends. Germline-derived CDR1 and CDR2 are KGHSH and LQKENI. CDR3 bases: TGTGCCAGCTCACCACCGTTTCTGGGAGGAGAGACCCAGTACTTC. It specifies CASSPPFLGGETQYF.

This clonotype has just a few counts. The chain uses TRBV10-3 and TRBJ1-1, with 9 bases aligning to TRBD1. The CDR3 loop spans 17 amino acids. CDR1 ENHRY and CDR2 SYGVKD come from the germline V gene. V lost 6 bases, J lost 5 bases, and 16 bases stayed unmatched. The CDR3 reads CAIRVTGGKAMGTEAFF. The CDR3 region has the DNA TGTGCCATCAGGGTGACAGGGGGAAAAGCAATGGGGACTGAAGCTTTCTTT.

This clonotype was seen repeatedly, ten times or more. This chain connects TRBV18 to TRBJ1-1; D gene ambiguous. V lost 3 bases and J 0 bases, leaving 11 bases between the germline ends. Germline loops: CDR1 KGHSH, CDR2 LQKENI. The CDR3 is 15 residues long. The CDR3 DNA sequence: TGTGCCAGCTCACCCATACCTCTCATGAACACTGAAGCTTTCTTT. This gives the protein CASSPIPLMNTEAFF.

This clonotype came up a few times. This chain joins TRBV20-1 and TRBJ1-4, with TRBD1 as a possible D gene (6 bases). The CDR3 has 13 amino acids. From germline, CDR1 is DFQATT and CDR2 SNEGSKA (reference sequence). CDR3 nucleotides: TGCCGAGTAGGGGGGGCAGGGAATGAAAAACTGTTTTTT. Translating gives CRVGGAGNEKLFF.

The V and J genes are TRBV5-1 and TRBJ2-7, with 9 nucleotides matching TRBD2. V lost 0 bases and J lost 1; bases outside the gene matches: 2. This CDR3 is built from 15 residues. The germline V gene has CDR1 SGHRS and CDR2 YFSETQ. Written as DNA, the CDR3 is TGCGCCAGCAGCTTGGTTGCGGGGGGGTCCTACGAGCAGTACTTC. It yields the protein CASSLVAGGSYEQYF.

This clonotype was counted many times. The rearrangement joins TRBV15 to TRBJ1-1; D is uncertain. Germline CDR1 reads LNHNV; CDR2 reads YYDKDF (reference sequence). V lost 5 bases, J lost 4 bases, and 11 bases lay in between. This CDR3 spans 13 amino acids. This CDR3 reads CATSLLGFTEAFF. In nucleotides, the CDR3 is TGTGCCACCAGCCTTCTAGGGTTCACTGAAGCTTTCTTT.

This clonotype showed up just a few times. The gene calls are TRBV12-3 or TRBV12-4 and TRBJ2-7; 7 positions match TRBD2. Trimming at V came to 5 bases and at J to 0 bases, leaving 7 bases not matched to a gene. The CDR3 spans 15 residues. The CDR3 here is CASSGWRGSSYEQYF. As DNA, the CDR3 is TGTGCCAGCAGTGGATGGCGGGGGTCCTCCTACGAGCAGTACTTC.

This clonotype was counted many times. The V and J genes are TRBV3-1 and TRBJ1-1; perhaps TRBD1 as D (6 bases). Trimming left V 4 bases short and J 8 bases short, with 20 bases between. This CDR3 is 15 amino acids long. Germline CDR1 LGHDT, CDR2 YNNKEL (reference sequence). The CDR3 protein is CASSPTGLQAREAFF. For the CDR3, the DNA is TGTGCCAGCAGCCCGACAGGCCTTCAGGCCCGGGAAGCTTTCTTT.

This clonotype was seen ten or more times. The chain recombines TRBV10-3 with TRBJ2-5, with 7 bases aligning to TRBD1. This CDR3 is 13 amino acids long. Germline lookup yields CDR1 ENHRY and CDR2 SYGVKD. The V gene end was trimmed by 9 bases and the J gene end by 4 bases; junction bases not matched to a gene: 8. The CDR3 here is CAIRTGARETQYF. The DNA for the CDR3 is TGTGCCATACGTACAGGGGCGCGAGAGACCCAGTACTTC.

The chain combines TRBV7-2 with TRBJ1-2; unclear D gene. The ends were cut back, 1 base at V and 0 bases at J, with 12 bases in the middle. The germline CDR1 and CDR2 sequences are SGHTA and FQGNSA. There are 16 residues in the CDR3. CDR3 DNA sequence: TGTGCCAGCAGCTTAGATCCGGGCATAGCTAACTATGGCTACACCTTC. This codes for CASSLDPGIANYGYTF. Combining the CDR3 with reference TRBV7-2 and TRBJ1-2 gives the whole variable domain GAGVSQSPSNKVTEKGKDVELRCDPISGHTALYWYRQSLGQGLEFLIYFQGNSAPDKSGLPSDRFSAERTGGSVSTLTIQRTQQEDSAVYLCASSLDPGIANYGYTFGSGTRLTVV.

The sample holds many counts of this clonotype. The CDR3 nucleotides are TGTGCCAGCAGGATTAGGACCCAGGGGCCGTCTAGCATTCAGTACTTC. Translation: CASRIRTQGPSSIQYF. The V and J genes are TRBV2 and TRBJ2-4; D might be TRBD1 (6 bases). Germline V gene lookup returns CDR1 SNHLY and CDR2 FYNNEI. V lost 6 bases to trimming and J lost 9 bases, with 24 bases between them. CDR3 length: 16 residues.

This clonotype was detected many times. CDR3 DNA sequence: TGTGCCAGTGGGGAGGGCCATGAGCAGTTCTTC. Translating it yields CASGEGHEQFF. The rearrangement links TRBV12-3 or TRBV12-4 to TRBJ2-1; 7 nucleotides match TRBD2. This CDR3 has 11 amino acids. V lost 9 bases to trimming and J lost 8 bases; unmatched junction nucleotides: 4.

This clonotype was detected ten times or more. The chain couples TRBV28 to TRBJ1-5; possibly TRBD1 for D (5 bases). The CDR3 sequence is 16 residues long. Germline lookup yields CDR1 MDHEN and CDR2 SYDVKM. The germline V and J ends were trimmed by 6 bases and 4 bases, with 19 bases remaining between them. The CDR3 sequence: CASRPSRGDANQPQHF. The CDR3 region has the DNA TGTGCCAGCAGACCCTCCCGGGGGGATGCGAATCAGCCCCAGCATTTT.

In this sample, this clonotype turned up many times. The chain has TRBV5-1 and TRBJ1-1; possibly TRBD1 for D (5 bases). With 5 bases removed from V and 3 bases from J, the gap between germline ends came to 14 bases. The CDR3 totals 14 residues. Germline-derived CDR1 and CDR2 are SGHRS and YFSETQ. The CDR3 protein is CASRLGPQDTEAFF. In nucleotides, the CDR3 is TGCGCCAGCAGACTGGGACCACAGGACACTGAAGCTTTCTTT.

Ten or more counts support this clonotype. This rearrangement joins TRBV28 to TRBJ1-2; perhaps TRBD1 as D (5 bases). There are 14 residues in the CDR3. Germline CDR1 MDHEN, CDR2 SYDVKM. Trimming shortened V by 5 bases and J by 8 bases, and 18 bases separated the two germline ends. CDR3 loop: CASSRDGGSYGYTF. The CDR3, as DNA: TGTGCCAGCAGTCGGGACGGCGGTTCGTACGGCTACACCTTC.

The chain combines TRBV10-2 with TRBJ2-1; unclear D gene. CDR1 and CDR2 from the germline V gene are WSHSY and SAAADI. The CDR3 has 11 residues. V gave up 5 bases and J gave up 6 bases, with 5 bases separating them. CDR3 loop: CASSTPNEQFF. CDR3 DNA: TGCGCCAGCAGTACCCCCAATGAGCAGTTCTTC.

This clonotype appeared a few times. The chain's CDR3 is CAWSVTAVTPSPLHF. The CDR3 DNA follows: TGTGCCTGGAGTGTAACGGCCGTCACCCCTTCACCCCTCCACTTT. J is TRBJ1-6 and V is TRBV30; no clear D gene. The CDR3 runs 15 residues. Germline CDR1 reads GTSNPN; CDR2 reads SVGIG (reference sequence). Deletions cut 0 bases from V and 9 bases from J, with 15 bases between.

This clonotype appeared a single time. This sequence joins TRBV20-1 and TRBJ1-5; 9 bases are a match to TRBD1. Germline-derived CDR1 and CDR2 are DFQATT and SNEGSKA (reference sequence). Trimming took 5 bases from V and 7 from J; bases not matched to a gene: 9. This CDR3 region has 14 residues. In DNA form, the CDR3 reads TGCAGTGCTTACGGGACAGGGACCGGGCAGCCCCAGCATTTT. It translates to CSAYGTGTGQPQHF.

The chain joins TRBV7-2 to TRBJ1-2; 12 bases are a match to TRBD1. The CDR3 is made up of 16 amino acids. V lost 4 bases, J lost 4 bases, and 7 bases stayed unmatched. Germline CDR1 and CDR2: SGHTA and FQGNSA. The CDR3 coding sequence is TGTGCCAGCAGCTCGAGCCGGGACAGGGGGCCCTATGGCTACACCTTC. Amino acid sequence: CASSSSRDRGPYGYTF.